Below are 15 T cell receptor beta chains sequenced from a single sample in a study of blood T cell repertoires in COVID-19. Assay: immunoSEQ multiplex PCR; the TCRdb copy retains only in-frame clones and omits some. The sample includes about 160,000 clones, 80% seen only once; the top ten take approximately 3%. Sequenced input: PBMCs or T cells enriched from blood (not recorded which). These receptors came from a woman in her fifties or sixties who had recovered from COVID-19.

The DNA of the CDR3 is TGTGCCAGCAGCCATGGCCAAACAGGGGAATATAGCAATCAGCCCCAGCATTTT. This encodes CASSHGQTGEYSNQPQHF. This rearrangement joins TRBV21-1 to TRBJ1-5; the D call TRBD1 from the table was never checked on the DNA. TRBV21-1 is assigned pseudogene status. The CDR3 sequence is 18 residues long.

This clone occurred many times. J is TRBJ1-2 and V is TRBV19; 8 nucleotides agree with TRBD1. CDR1 and CDR2 from the germline V gene are LNHDA and SQIVND (reference sequence). CDR3 length equals 11 residues. This chain's CDR3 is CAAGGGYGYTF. The CDR3 nucleotides are TGTGCTGCAGGGGGCGGGTATGGCTACACCTTC.

The count of this clone is one. The J gene is TRBJ1-3, the V gene TRBV15; D is undetermined. This CDR3 contains 15 residues. V was cut by 5 bases and J by 0 bases, with 11 bases left in between. Per the germline V gene, CDR1 is LNHNV and CDR2 is YYDKDF (reference sequence). Written as DNA, the CDR3 is TGTGCCACCAGCTCGGCGGCTGACTCTGGAAACACCATATATTTT. Its translation is CATSSAADSGNTIYF.

The chain recombines TRBV29-1 with TRBJ2-1; D not resolved. This CDR3 is built from 13 residues. Trimming cost V 5 bases and J 0 bases, with 8 bases left between them. Germline loops: CDR1 SQVTM, CDR2 ANQGSEA. In DNA, the CDR3 is TGCAGCGTTACGGCGGACTCCTACAATGAGCAGTTCTTC. It encodes CSVTADSYNEQFF.

This chain links TRBV12-3 or TRBV12-4 with TRBJ1-4; D gene unclear. CDR3 size: 12 residues. V dropped 8 bases and J dropped 5 bases, with 9 bases sitting between them. CDR3 nucleotide sequence: TGTGCCAGCCAAGCGATGAATGAAAAACTGTTTTTT. Translating it yields CASQAMNEKLFF.

Details on this clone: Other DNA sequences of this sample code for an identical CDR3. The chain employs TRBV9 and TRBJ2-5; 8 positions agree with TRBD1. The CDR3 is 15 amino acids. Trimming cost V 2 bases and J 0 bases; bases outside gene matches: 3. Germline assignment: CDR1 SGDLS and CDR2 YYNGEE. The CDR3 spells CASSVGQGYQETQYF. As DNA, the CDR3 is TGTGCCAGCAGCGTCGGACAGGGTTACCAAGAGACCCAGTACTTC.

This chain uses TRBV14 with TRBJ1-6; no clear D. Germline V CDR1 and CDR2: SGHDN, FVKESK. The CDR3 is made up of 14 amino acids. The V gene lost 5 bases and the J gene lost 0 bases, with 5 bases spanning the gap. CDR3 protein: CASSGSSYNSPLHF. CDR3 DNA sequence: TGTGCCAGCAGCGGGAGCTCCTATAATTCACCCCTCCACTTT.

The chain carries TRBV9 and TRBJ2-7, with D possibly being TRBD1 (6 bases). Looked up from germline, CDR1 is SGDLS and CDR2 is YYNGEE. The V gene lost 3 bases and the J gene lost 7 bases, with 20 bases spanning the gap. The CDR3 length is 15 residues. In nucleotides, the CDR3 is TGTGCCAGCAGCGCCTCCGGGACACCGTATGAGGAGCAGTACTTC. It is translated as CASSASGTPYEEQYF.

Only a few counts were recorded for this clone. The chain combines TRBV10-3 with TRBJ1-5, with 8 bases fitting TRBD1. Germline CDR1 is ENHRY and CDR2 is SYGVKD. The V segment lost 6 bases and the J segment 2 bases; nucleotides outside the gene matches: 6. CDR3 length: 15 amino acids. CDR3 DNA sequence: TGTGCCATCAGGAACAGGGGGGTCCGCAATCAGCCCCAGCATTTT. Translation: CAIRNRGVRNQPQHF.

This chain connects TRBV7-9 to TRBJ2-7, with a weak D call TRBD2 (6 bases). The CDR3 runs to 14 residues. CDR1 and CDR2 from the germline V gene are SEHNR and FQNEAQ (reference sequence). Trimming took 5 bases from V and 3 from J, leaving 14 bases between them. CDR3 bases: TGTGCCAGCAGCCCAAGGGGACTTGGCTACGAGCAGTACTTC. Translated: CASSPRGLGYEQYF.

The rearrangement uses TRBV19 and TRBJ1-2; a weak D match, TRBD1 (5 bases). CDR3 length equals 17 residues. The V end lost 3 bases, the J end lost 2 bases, and 19 bases lay between the germline ends. The germline V gene encodes CDR1 LNHDA and CDR2 SQIVND (reference sequence). The CDR3 DNA reads TGTGCCAGTAGTATTAAACTCTCTGGGCAGGGCAACTATGGCTACACCTTC. Its protein product is CASSIKLSGQGNYGYTF.

The rearrangement uses TRBV11-2 and TRBJ1-6; D is possibly TRBD1 (6 bases). The CDR3 is made up of 14 amino acids. Per germline, CDR1 SGHAT and CDR2 FQNNGV. V lost 5 bases and J lost 14, with 19 bases in between. The CDR3 DNA sequence: TGTGCCAGCAGCCCTAACCCGCATGAGGGGGCCCTCCACTTT. Amino acid sequence: CASSPNPHEGALHF.

This clone is a singleton in its sample. The V and J genes are TRBV14 and TRBJ1-1; 7 bases agree with TRBD1. CDR1 and CDR2 (germline): SGHDN, FVKESK. The V segment lost 4 bases and the J segment 3 bases; nucleotides outside the gene matches: 5. This CDR3 is built from 14 residues. The CDR3 bases are TGTGCCAGCAGCCTTCGGACAGGTGACACTGAAGCTTTCTTT. This codes for CASSLRTGDTEAFF.

The chain combines TRBV9 with TRBJ2-3; 7 nucleotides align to TRBD1. The V gene's germline CDR1 is SGDLS and CDR2 YYNGEE. The CDR3 length is 16 residues. J was trimmed by 3 bases and V by 0 bases; bases with no gene match: 7. The CDR3 coding sequence is TGTGCCAGCAGCGTAGACTTACAGGGGAAGACAGATACGCAGTATTTT. Protein product: CASSVDLQGKTDTQYF.

This sequence joins TRBV5-1 and TRBJ2-7; 7 positions match TRBD1. Losses at the gene ends were 4 bases for V and 3 bases for J; bases not matched to a gene: 7. CDR1 is SGHRS, CDR2 YFSETQ, per germline. The CDR3 has 14 amino acids. In DNA, the CDR3 is TGCGCCAGCAGCGCAGGGACAGTCATCTACGAGCAGTACTTC. Encoded protein: CASSAGTVIYEQYF.